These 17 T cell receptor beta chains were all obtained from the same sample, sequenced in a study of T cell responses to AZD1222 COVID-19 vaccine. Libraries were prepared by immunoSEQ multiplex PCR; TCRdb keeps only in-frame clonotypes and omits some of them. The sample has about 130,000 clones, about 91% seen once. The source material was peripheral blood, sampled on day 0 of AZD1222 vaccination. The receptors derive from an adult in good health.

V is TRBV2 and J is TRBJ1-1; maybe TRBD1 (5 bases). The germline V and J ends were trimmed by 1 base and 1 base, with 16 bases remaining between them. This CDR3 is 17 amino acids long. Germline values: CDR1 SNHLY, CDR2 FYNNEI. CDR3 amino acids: CASSEGPGMVENTEAFF. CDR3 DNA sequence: TGTGCCAGCAGTGAAGGTCCAGGGATGGTCGAGAACACTGAAGCTTTCTTT.

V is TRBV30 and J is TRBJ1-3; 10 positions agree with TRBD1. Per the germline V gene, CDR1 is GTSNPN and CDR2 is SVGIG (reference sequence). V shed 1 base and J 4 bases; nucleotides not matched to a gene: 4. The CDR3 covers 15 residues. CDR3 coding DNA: TGTGCCTGGAGTGCCCCGGACAGGGGGGGAAACACCATATATTTT. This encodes CAWSAPDRGGNTIYF.

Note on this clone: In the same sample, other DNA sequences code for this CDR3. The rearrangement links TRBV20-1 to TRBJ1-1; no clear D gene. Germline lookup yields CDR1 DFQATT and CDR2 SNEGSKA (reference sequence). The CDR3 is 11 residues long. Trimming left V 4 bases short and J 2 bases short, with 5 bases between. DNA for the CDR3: TGCAGTGCTACTGGTAACACTGAAGCTTTCTTT. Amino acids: CSATGNTEAFF.

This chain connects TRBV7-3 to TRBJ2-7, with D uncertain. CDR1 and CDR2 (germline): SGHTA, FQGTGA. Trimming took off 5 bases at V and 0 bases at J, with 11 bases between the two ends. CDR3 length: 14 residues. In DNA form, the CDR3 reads TGTGCCAGCAGCCCCCAGCCGAGCTCCTACGAGCAGTACTTC. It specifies CASSPQPSSYEQYF. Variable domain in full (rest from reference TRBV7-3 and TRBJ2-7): GAGVSQTPSNKVTEKGKYVELRCDPISGHTALYWYRQSLGQGPEFLIYFQGTGAADDSGLPNDRFFAVRPEGSVSTLKIQRTERGDSAVYLCASSPQPSSYEQYFGPGTRLTVT.

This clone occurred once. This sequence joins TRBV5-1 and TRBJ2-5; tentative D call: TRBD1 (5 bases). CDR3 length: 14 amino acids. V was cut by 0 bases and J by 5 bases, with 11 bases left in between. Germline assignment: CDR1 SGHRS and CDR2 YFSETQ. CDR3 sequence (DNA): TGCGCCAGCAGCTTGGGGACATCTGGGGAGACCCAGTACTTC. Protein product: CASSLGTSGETQYF.

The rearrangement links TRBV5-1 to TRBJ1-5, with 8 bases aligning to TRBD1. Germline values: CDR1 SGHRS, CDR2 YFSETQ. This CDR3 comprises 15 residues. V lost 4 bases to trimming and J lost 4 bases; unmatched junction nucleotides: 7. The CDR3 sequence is CASSHGTGPNQPQHF. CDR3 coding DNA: TGCGCCAGCAGCCATGGGACAGGCCCTAATCAGCCCCAGCATTTT.

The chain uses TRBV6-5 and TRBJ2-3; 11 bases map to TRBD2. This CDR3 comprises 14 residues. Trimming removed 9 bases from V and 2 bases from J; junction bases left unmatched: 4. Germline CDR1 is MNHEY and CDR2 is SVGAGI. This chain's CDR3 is CASKTSGDTDTQYF. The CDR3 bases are TGTGCCAGTAAGACTAGCGGGGACACAGATACGCAGTATTTT.

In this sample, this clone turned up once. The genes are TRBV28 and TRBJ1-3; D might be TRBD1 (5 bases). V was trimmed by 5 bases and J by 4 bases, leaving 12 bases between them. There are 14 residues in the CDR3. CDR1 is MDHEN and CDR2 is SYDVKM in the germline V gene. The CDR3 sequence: CASSVQALGNTIYF. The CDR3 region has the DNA TGTGCCAGCAGTGTACAGGCTCTAGGAAACACCATATATTTT.

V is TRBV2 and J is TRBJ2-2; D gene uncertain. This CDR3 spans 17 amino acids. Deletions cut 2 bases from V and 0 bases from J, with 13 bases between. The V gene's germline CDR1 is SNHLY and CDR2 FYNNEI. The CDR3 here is CASSEFGIFSNTGELFF. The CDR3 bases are TGTGCCAGCAGTGAATTTGGGATTTTTTCGAACACCGGGGAGCTGTTTTTT.

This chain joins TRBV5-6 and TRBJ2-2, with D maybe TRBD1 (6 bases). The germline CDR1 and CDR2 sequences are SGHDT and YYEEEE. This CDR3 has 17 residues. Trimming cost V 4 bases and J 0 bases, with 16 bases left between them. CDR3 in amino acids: CASSPQTGNANTGELFF. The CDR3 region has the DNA TGTGCCAGCAGCCCCCAGACAGGAAACGCGAACACCGGGGAGCTGTTTTTT.

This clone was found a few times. The CDR3 loop reads CASATGTGFYQPQHF. In DNA, the CDR3 is TGTGCCAGCGCGACCGGGACAGGGTTTTATCAGCCCCAGCATTTT. This chain uses TRBV2 with TRBJ1-5, with TRBD1 identical over 9 bases. Looked up from germline, CDR1 is SNHLY and CDR2 is FYNNEI. This CDR3 has 15 residues. The V segment lost 8 bases and the J segment 5 bases; nucleotides outside the gene matches: 10.

The DNA of the CDR3 is TGTGCCAGCAGTTACTCACGGTTCGGTGGCTACACCTTC. Translation gives CASSYSRFGGYTF. The V gene is TRBV6-5, the J gene TRBJ1-2; D gene unclear. Trimming removed 0 bases at V and 7 bases at J, with 9 bases between. This CDR3 is built from 13 residues. Germline V gene sequence: CDR1 MNHEY, CDR2 SVGAGI.

This chain's CDR3 is CASSFGQRGDTQYF. DNA for the CDR3: TGCGCCAGCAGTTTTGGACAGAGAGGGGATACGCAGTATTTT. The V and J genes are TRBV5-1 and TRBJ2-3; perhaps TRBD1 as D (6 bases). There are 14 residues in the CDR3. V lost 5 bases and J 6 bases, leaving 16 bases between the germline ends. Per the germline V gene, CDR1 is SGHRS and CDR2 is YFSETQ.

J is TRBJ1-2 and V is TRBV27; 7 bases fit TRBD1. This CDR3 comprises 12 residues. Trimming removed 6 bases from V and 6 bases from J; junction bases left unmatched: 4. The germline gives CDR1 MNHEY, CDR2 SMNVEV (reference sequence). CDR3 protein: CASRDRVNGYTF. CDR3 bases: TGTGCCAGCAGAGACAGGGTCAATGGCTACACCTTC.

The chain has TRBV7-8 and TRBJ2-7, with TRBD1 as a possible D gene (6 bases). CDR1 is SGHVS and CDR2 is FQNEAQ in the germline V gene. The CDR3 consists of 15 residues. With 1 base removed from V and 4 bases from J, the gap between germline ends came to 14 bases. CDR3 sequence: CASSLGLIGGYEQYF. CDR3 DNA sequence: TGTGCCAGCAGCTTAGGTTTGATAGGGGGATACGAGCAGTACTTC.

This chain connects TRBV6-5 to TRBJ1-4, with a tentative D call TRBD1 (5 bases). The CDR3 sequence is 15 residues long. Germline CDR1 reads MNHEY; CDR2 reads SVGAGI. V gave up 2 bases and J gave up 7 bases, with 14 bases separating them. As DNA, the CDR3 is TGTGCCAGCAGTTACGCCCCCGGGGCTGGTGAAAAACTGTTTTTT. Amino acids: CASSYAPGAGEKLFF.

The CDR3 loop is CASGGIDTQYF. The CDR3 region has the DNA TGTGCCAGCGGGGGGATAGATACGCAGTATTTT. The J gene is TRBJ2-3, the V gene TRBV19; TRBD2 matches at 7 bases. The germline CDR1 and CDR2 sequences are LNHDA and SQIVND (reference sequence). Unmatched junction bases numbered 2, after V lost 9 bases and J lost 5 bases. This CDR3 region has 11 residues. Based on the CDR3 plus reference TRBV19 and TRBJ2-3, the full variable domain is DGGITQSPKYLFRKEGQNVTLSCEQNLNHDAMYWYRQDPGQGLRLIYYSQIVNDFQKGDIAEGYSVSREKKESFPLTVTSAQKNPTAFYLCASGGIDTQYFGPGTRLTVL.